The rows below give T cell receptor beta chains drawn from one sample of a study of blood T cell repertoires in COVID-19. Sequencing was performed with immunoSEQ multiplex PCR; in TCRdb, only in-frame clones are kept and a portion is missing. The sample includes 250,000 to 300,000 clones, approximately 86% of them seen just once. The sequenced material came from peripheral blood. These receptors came from a woman in her sixties or seventies with COVID-19, enrolled during active disease. Both conserved end residues are part of each CDR3. Fields, in order: D gene, clone size, J gene, V gene, CDR3 protein, CDR3 DNA. The D gene is left open where the match is weak. For some rows the clone size is stated as once, few or many, or as a class when expanded; others skip it.

d_gene: NA
abundance: NA
j_gene: TRBJ1-5
v_gene: TRBV24-1
CDR3aa: CATSDPGEGDSNQPQHF
CDR3nt: TGTGCCACCAGTGACCCGGGGGAGGGGGATAGCAATCAGCCCCAGCATTTT

d_gene: TRBD2
abundance: NA
j_gene: TRBJ2-5
v_gene: TRBV19
CDR3aa: CASSIGAGLAEEETQYF
CDR3nt: TGTGCCAGTAGTATAGGGGCGGGACTAGCAGAAGAAGAGACCCAGTACTTC

d_gene: TRBD1
abundance: once
j_gene: TRBJ2-1
v_gene: TRBV6-6
CDR3aa: CASRIDRGTTVGEQFF
CDR3nt: TGTGCCAGCAGAATTGACAGGGGCACCACGGTCGGTGAGCAGTTCTTC

d_gene: TRBD2
abundance: NA
j_gene: TRBJ2-5
v_gene: TRBV9
CDR3aa: CASSVGASGDLQETQYF
CDR3nt: TGTGCCAGCAGCGTAGGGGCTAGCGGGGATCTCCAAGAGACCCAGTACTTC

d_gene: NA
abundance: few
j_gene: TRBJ2-2
v_gene: TRBV11-2
CDR3aa: CASSPSVPGELFF
CDR3nt: TGTGCCAGCAGCCCTAGCGTCCCCGGGGAGCTGTTTTTT

d_gene: NA
abundance: NA
j_gene: TRBJ1-1
v_gene: TRBV5-4
CDR3aa: CASSLATGWTEAFF
CDR3nt: TGTGCCAGCAGCTTGGCGACAGGTTGGACTGAAGCTTTCTTT

d_gene: NA
abundance: once
j_gene: TRBJ1-1
v_gene: TRBV11-2
CDR3aa: CASSPLLGAWGTEAFF
CDR3nt: TGTGCCAGCAGCCCACTTTTGGGGGCTTGGGGCACTGAAGCTTTCTTT

d_gene: NA
abundance: NA
j_gene: TRBJ2-5
v_gene: TRBV24-1
CDR3aa: CATSEPGTFHQETQYF
CDR3nt: TGTGCCACCAGTGAACCCGGGACTTTTCATCAAGAGACCCAGTACTTC

d_gene: TRBD2
abundance: once
j_gene: TRBJ2-7
v_gene: TRBV7-2
CDR3aa: CASRSSGGPYEQYF
CDR3nt: TGTGCCAGCAGGAGTAGCGGGGGCCCCTACGAGCAGTACTTC

d_gene: NA
abundance: NA
j_gene: TRBJ2-7
v_gene: TRBV7-2
CDR3aa: CASSASRGGEQYF
CDR3nt: TGTGCCAGCAGCGCTTCCAGGGGCGGGGAGCAGTACTTC

d_gene: NA
abundance: NA
j_gene: TRBJ1-1
v_gene: TRBV19
CDR3aa: CASIGRGQGTEAFF
CDR3nt: TGTGCCAGTATAGGCAGGGGCCAGGGCACTGAAGCTTTCTTT

d_gene: NA
abundance: NA
j_gene: TRBJ2-7
v_gene: TRBV19
CDR3aa: CASSMVGGEQYF
CDR3nt: TGTGCCAGTAGTATGGTAGGGGGAGAGCAGTACTTC

d_gene: NA
abundance: NA
j_gene: TRBJ1-2
v_gene: TRBV21-1
CDR3aa: CASTWGGPPYGYTF
CDR3nt: TGTGCCAGCACCTGGGGGGGGCCCCCCTATGGCTACACCTTC

d_gene: NA
abundance: NA
j_gene: TRBJ2-7
v_gene: TRBV28
CDR3aa: CASPPGGDTYEQYF
CDR3nt: TGTGCCAGCCCTCCCGGAGGAGATACCTACGAGCAGTACTTC

d_gene: TRBD1
abundance: NA
j_gene: TRBJ2-7
v_gene: TRBV18
CDR3aa: CASSPPSGTGGRGEQYF
CDR3nt: TGTGCCAGCTCACCACCCTCCGGGACAGGGGGTAGGGGCGAGCAGTACTTC

d_gene: TRBD2
abundance: NA
j_gene: TRBJ2-5
v_gene: TRBV7-3
CDR3aa: CASSPSGLSETQYF
CDR3nt: TGTGCCAGCAGCCCCTCGGGACTATCGGAGACCCAGTACTTC

d_gene: TRBD1
abundance: once
j_gene: TRBJ1-1
v_gene: TRBV3-1/TRBV3-2
CDR3aa: CASSRGQGEDTEAFF
CDR3nt: TGTGCCAGCAGCCGTGGACAGGGAGAGGACACTGAAGCTTTCTTT

d_gene: TRBD1
abundance: NA
j_gene: TRBJ1-5
v_gene: TRBV5-7
CDR3aa: CASTGQERQPQHF
CDR3nt: TGTGCCAGTACGGGACAGGAAAGACAGCCCCAGCATTTT